This T cell receptor beta chain appears in the sequencing data of a study of control samples from healthy donors and cancer patients. The table came from immunoSEQ multiplex PCR; TCRdb's copy has only in-frame clones and leaves some out. Among about 120,000 clones listed, about 91% were seen once. The CDR3 contains 15 residues. The V end lost 1 base, the J end lost 8 bases, and 14 bases lay between the germline ends. Germline assignment: CDR1 MGHDK and CDR2 SYGVNS. The sequence was collected from a man aged 35 to 55 in good health. The source material was blood. The chain links TRBV25-1 to TRBJ1-4, with D unresolved. For the CDR3, the DNA is TGTGCCAGCAGTGAATCGGCCATAGTGAGCGAAAAACTGTTTTTT. It translates to CASSESAIVSEKLFF.